Each of the 19 T cell receptor beta chains below was sequenced from the same sample in a study of shared clonotypes between healthy human individuals (dated by TCRdb to 2020 to 2021). The method behind the library was the immunoSEQ multiplex PCR assay. TCRdb's version of the immuneACCESS table is confined to in-frame rearrangements and falls short of the full clone set. An unresolved V gene accounts for under half of the shortfall where checked; the remainder is of unknown origin. The table for this sample lists under 2.5 million clones; 85% to 95% of them were counted only once. The top ten clones comprise around 0.38% of the sample. What was sequenced was naive CD4+ T cells from PBMCs. The sample's cell subset or site label, decoded: CD45RA+ positively selected. The source of these receptors is a man aged 18 to 29 in good health. Some clones in this sample may be carry-over from other donors' samples.

This clone was found once. V and J are TRBV6-6 and TRBJ1-2; TRBD1 aligns across 7 bases. Trimming at V came to 1 base and at J to 7 bases, leaving 9 bases not matched to a gene. Germline values: CDR1 MNHNY, CDR2 SVGAGI (reference sequence). The length of the CDR3 is 15 residues. CDR3 loop: CASSYFPAGGGGYTF. The CDR3 DNA is TGTGCCAGCAGTTACTTCCCCGCAGGGGGAGGTGGCTACACCTTC.

The rearrangement joins TRBV12-5 to TRBJ1-2; 7 bases fit TRBD1. CDR3 length: 12 residues. V dropped 7 bases and J dropped 5; count of bases not matched to a gene: 4. Germline CDR1 LGHNT, CDR2 FRNRAP. DNA for the CDR3: TGTGCTAGTGTCCAGGGGGGGTATGGCTACACCTTC. Residues: CASVQGGYGYTF.

For this clone: This sample includes further DNA sequences coding for the same CDR3. The chain carries TRBV29-1 and TRBJ2-3; no firm D call. Germline CDR1 SQVTM, CDR2 ANQGSEA. V lost 4 bases and J 2 bases, leaving 10 bases between the germline ends. This CDR3 is built from 13 residues. CDR3 region: CSVGRRITDTQYF. For the CDR3, the DNA is TGCAGCGTTGGCAGGCGAATCACAGATACGCAGTATTTT.

This chain links TRBV7-9 with TRBJ1-4, with TRBD1 identical over 9 bases. CDR3 length: 15 amino acids. V gave up 5 bases and J gave up 8 bases; unmatched junction bases: 9. Germline values: CDR1 SEHNR, CDR2 FQNEAQ (reference sequence). The CDR3 DNA sequence: TGTGCCAGCAGCCAAGGGACAGGGAACGTGGAAAAACTGTTTTTT. This sequence encodes CASSQGTGNVEKLFF.

V and J are TRBV6-1 and TRBJ1-3; no definite D call. V was trimmed by 5 bases and J by 4 bases, leaving 15 bases between them. The CDR3 runs 15 residues. Germline V gene data show CDR1 as MNHNS and CDR2 as SASEGT. The CDR3 spells CASSREVFGGNTIYF. In DNA, the CDR3 is TGTGCCAGCAGTAGGGAGGTCTTCGGAGGAAACACCATATATTTT.

V usage is TRBV6-1 and J usage is TRBJ2-7, with TRBD2 as a possible D gene (5 bases). The germline CDR1 and CDR2 sequences are MNHNS and SASEGT. The CDR3 length is 14 residues. V lost 2 bases and J lost 0, with 8 bases in between. This CDR3 reads CASSERAGSYEQYF. Written as DNA, the CDR3 is TGTGCCAGCAGTGAACGGGCGGGCTCCTACGAGCAGTACTTC.

This clone has a single count. The chain recombines TRBV6-5 with TRBJ2-7; D is uncertain. This CDR3 comprises 13 residues. With 2 bases removed from V and 4 bases from J, the gap between germline ends came to 9 bases. Germline CDR1 reads MNHEY; CDR2 reads SVGAGI. The CDR3: CASSYDAEYEQYF. CDR3 coding DNA: TGTGCCAGCAGTTACGACGCGGAGTACGAGCAGTACTTC.

The genes are TRBV28 and TRBJ1-1, with D tentatively TRBD1 (6 bases). V gave up 6 bases and J gave up 6 bases, with 17 bases separating them. Germline V CDR1 and CDR2: MDHEN, SYDVKM. CDR3 length: 14 amino acids. The CDR3 DNA follows: TGTGCCAGCAGCCCCCAGACAGGTCCCTCTGAAGCTTTCTTT. Translation gives CASSPQTGPSEAFF. Drawing the rest from reference TRBV28 and TRBJ1-1, the complete variable domain is DVKVTQSSRYLVKRTGEKVFLECVQDMDHENMFWYRQDPGLGLRLIYFSYDVKMKEKGDIPEGYSVSREKKERFSLILESASTNQTSMYLCASSPQTGPSEAFFGQGTRLTVV.

The rearrangement joins TRBV15 to TRBJ2-7, with D hard to call. The germline V and J ends were trimmed by 1 base and 3 bases, with 13 bases remaining between them. Germline V gene data show CDR1 as LNHNV and CDR2 as YYDKDF (reference sequence). This CDR3 spans 15 amino acids. The CDR3 nucleotides are TGTGCCACCAGCAGAGCCGTCGGCGGTCTCTACGAGCAGTACTTC. Its protein product is CATSRAVGGLYEQYF.

The chain links TRBV6-5 to TRBJ2-1, with 8 bases aligning to TRBD1. V trimming: 7 bases; J trimming: 4 bases; junction bases outside the gene matches: 6. In germline, CDR1 is MNHEY, CDR2 SVGAGI. This CDR3 is built from 14 residues. Written as DNA, the CDR3 is TGTGCCAGCACCAGACAGGGGCCATACAATGAGCAGTTCTTC. As protein: CASTRQGPYNEQFF.

The V gene is TRBV2, the J gene TRBJ1-2; D is ambiguous. The V gene lost 4 bases and the J gene lost 8 bases, with 14 bases spanning the gap. The V gene's germline CDR1 is SNHLY and CDR2 FYNNEI. There are 13 residues in the CDR3. CDR3 DNA: TGTGCCAGCAGTGTTGGGTGGGCTTCGGGCTACACCTTC. This sequence encodes CASSVGWASGYTF.

The chain couples TRBV18 to TRBJ1-5; D uncertain. The CDR3 covers 13 residues. Germline V gene lookup returns CDR1 KGHSH and CDR2 LQKENI. Trimming took 4 bases from V and 5 from J, leaving 9 bases between them. This chain's CDR3 is CASSRERDQPQHF. The CDR3 bases are TGTGCCAGCTCACGGGAGAGAGATCAGCCCCAGCATTTT.

To note about this clone: Different DNA sequences within this sample yield the same CDR3. The chain combines TRBV5-4 with TRBJ1-1; no clear D gene. The CDR3 length is 14 residues. In germline, CDR1 is SGHNT, CDR2 YYREEE (reference sequence). V shed 0 bases and J shed 0 bases, with 6 bases lying between them. CDR3: CASSLGLLNTEAFF. CDR3 DNA: TGTGCCAGCAGCTTGGGGCTCTTGAACACTGAAGCTTTCTTT.

V is TRBV4-2 and J is TRBJ1-5, with 7 bases fitting TRBD1. The CDR3 is 16 residues long. V gave up 0 bases and J gave up 3 bases; unmatched junction bases: 5. Germline CDR1 reads LGHNA; CDR2 reads YNFKEQ. DNA of the CDR3: TGTGCCAGCAGCCAAGATACGGGACAGTTCAATCAGCCCCAGCATTTT. Its translation is CASSQDTGQFNQPQHF.

The gene calls are TRBV5-4 and TRBJ2-5; 7 positions agree with TRBD2. CDR1 and CDR2 from the germline V gene are SGHNT and YYREEE (reference sequence). There are 16 residues in the CDR3. V trimming: 2 bases; J trimming: 2 bases; junction bases outside the gene matches: 9. The CDR3 reads CASSFPLPGGQETQYF. The CDR3 bases are TGTGCCAGCAGCTTCCCACTCCCCGGGGGGCAAGAGACCCAGTACTTC.

This clone was recorded once. J is TRBJ2-1 and V is TRBV7-9; tentatively, D is TRBD2 (5 bases). CDR3 size: 17 residues. CDR1 is SEHNR, CDR2 FQNEAQ, per germline (reference sequence). Trimming pared 0 bases from V and 5 bases from J, leaving 17 bases between. DNA of the CDR3: TGTGCCAGCAGCTTAGCGCCATTAGCCGATAGCGACAATGAGCAGTTCTTC. This codes for CASSLAPLADSDNEQFF.

The rearrangement joins TRBV5-6 to TRBJ2-1; 7 bases fit TRBD1. Germline V gene lookup returns CDR1 SGHDT and CDR2 YYEEEE. The CDR3 runs to 14 residues. J lost 5 bases, V lost 4 bases, and 6 bases had no gene match. The CDR3 loop is CASSNTDRNNEQFF. CDR3 nucleotides: TGTGCCAGCAGCAATACGGACAGGAACAATGAGCAGTTCTTC. Supplemented by reference TRBV5-6 and TRBJ2-1, the full variable domain reads DAGVTQSPTHLIKTRGQQVTLRCSPKSGHDTVSWYQQALGQGPQFIFQYYEEEERQRGNFPDRFSGHQFPNYSSELNVNALLLGDSALYLCASSNTDRNNEQFFGPGTRLTVL.

V gene TRBV28 combines with J gene TRBJ1-5; D is undetermined. The CDR3 totals 13 residues. The germline gives CDR1 MDHEN, CDR2 SYDVKM. V shed 1 base and J shed 5 bases, with 6 bases lying between them. CDR3 DNA sequence: TGTGCCAGCAGTTTATTGAGGTATCAGCCCCAGCATTTT. Its translation is CASSLLRYQPQHF.

The rearrangement joins TRBV5-1 to TRBJ2-1; TRBD1 is a possible D gene (6 bases). V lost 4 bases and J lost 8, with 22 bases in between. The CDR3 length is 16 residues. Germline CDR1 and CDR2: SGHRS and YFSETQ. The CDR3 here is CASSPQGGVGRHEQFF. DNA for the CDR3: TGCGCCAGCAGCCCCCAAGGGGGTGTCGGTAGACATGAGCAGTTCTTC.